The 13 T cell receptor beta chains below were found in one sample sequenced in a study of T-cell reconstitution after alpha-beta-depleted transplantation in children. Unique molecular identifiers featured in how the TCRbeta library was prepared. TCRdb recomputed calls from the PCR reads with MiXCR, one row per CDR3 protein. The sample carries roughly 400,000 distinct CDR3 sequences, over 40% recorded once. Sequencing was performed on PBMCs, taken before TCRalphabeta/CD19-depleted stem cell transplant. These receptors were collected from a girl aged 2-10 years with aplastic anemia, due to receive a stem cell transplant.

The chain employs TRBV15 and TRBJ2-7; TRBD1 aligns across 7 bases. The J segment lost 1 base and the V segment lost 2 bases, leaving 5 bases of the junction unmatched. CDR3 length: 15 amino acids. Germline CDR1 is LNHNV and CDR2 is YYDKDF (reference sequence). The CDR3 DNA follows: TGTGCCACCAGCAGAACCCACAGGGGATCCTACGAGCAGTACTTC. Translation: CATSRTHRGSYEQYF.

The rearrangement joins TRBV28 to TRBJ2-1; D possibly corresponds to TRBD2 (6 bases). This CDR3 region has 15 residues. Trimming left V 6 bases short and J 3 bases short, with 15 bases between. Germline V gene sequence: CDR1 MDHEN, CDR2 SYDVKM. CDR3 sequence: CASRTEGTVYNEQFF. Written as DNA, the CDR3 is TGTGCCAGCAGGACCGAAGGGACTGTCTACAATGAGCAGTTCTTC. Full variable domain (rest looked up from reference TRBV28 and TRBJ2-1): DVKVTQSSRYLVKRTGEKVFLECVQDMDHENMFWYRQDPGLGLRLIYFSYDVKMKEKGDIPEGYSVSREKKERFSLILESASTNQTSMYLCASRTEGTVYNEQFFGPGTRLTVL.

This chain connects TRBV7-2 to TRBJ2-3; TRBD2 is a possible D gene (5 bases). In germline, CDR1 is SGHTA, CDR2 FQGNSA. Trimming shortened V by 5 bases and J by 3 bases, and 12 bases separated the two germline ends. This CDR3 is built from 14 residues. CDR3: CASSLSRGTDTQYF. CDR3 DNA sequence: TGTGCCAGCAGCCTCAGTAGAGGGACAGATACGCAGTATTTT.

There are a few counts of this clonotype. V and J are TRBV4-2 and TRBJ2-7; 10 bases align to TRBD2. V trimming: 1 base; J trimming: 4 bases; junction bases outside the gene matches: 1. The CDR3 contains 14 residues. Germline CDR1 reads LGHNA; CDR2 reads YNFKEQ. The CDR3 nucleotides are TGTGCCAGCAGCCAAGGACTAGCGGGTTACGAGCAGTACTTC. The encoded protein is CASSQGLAGYEQYF.

The chain employs TRBV7-9 and TRBJ2-7; the D gene could be TRBD1 or TRBD2 (6 bases each). The CDR3 has 15 amino acids. The V end was cut by 5 bases, the J end by 2 bases, with 16 bases between. Germline-derived CDR1 and CDR2 are SEHNR and FQNEAQ (reference sequence). CDR3 bases: TGTGCCAGCAGCCCCCGGGGGCAAATTGCCTACGAGCAGTACTTC. Amino acids: CASSPRGQIAYEQYF.

The chain carries TRBV3-1 and TRBJ2-3; no definite D call. Looked up from germline, CDR1 is LGHDT and CDR2 is YNNKEL (reference sequence). Trimming shortened V by 0 bases and J by 9 bases, and 10 bases separated the two germline ends. This CDR3 comprises 13 residues. CDR3 loop: CASSQDMAGTQYF. The CDR3, as DNA: TGTGCCAGCAGCCAAGATATGGCCGGGACGCAGTATTTT.

This chain joins TRBV29-1 and TRBJ1-2, with a tentative D call TRBD1 (6 bases). Trimming took 0 bases from V and 5 from J, leaving 25 bases between them. The CDR3 runs to 18 residues. In germline, CDR1 is SQVTM, CDR2 ANQGSEA. The CDR3 here is CSVEEDIPGPGVSYGYTF. The CDR3 DNA reads TGCAGCGTTGAAGAAGATATCCCCGGGCCAGGGGTTTCGTATGGCTACACCTTC.

As to this clonotype: A much larger clone lies one base from this, so it may be a read error. This chain links TRBV5-1 with TRBJ2-1; D is possibly TRBD2 (6 bases). The CDR3 contains 13 residues. Germline V lookup: CDR1 SGHRS, CDR2 YFSETQ. CDR3 DNA sequence: TGCGCCAGAAGCTTGGGAGGAAACAATGAGCAGTTCTTC. This translates into CARSLGGNNEQFF.

The genes are TRBV18 and TRBJ1-1; TRBD1 is a possible D gene (6 bases). The CDR3 is made up of 17 amino acids. Deletions cut 3 bases from V and 0 bases from J, with 17 bases between. Germline V gives CDR1 KGHSH, CDR2 LQKENI. This CDR3 is CASSPGTGTPLNTEAFF. CDR3 DNA: TGTGCCAGCTCACCCGGCACCGGGACACCTCTGAACACTGAAGCTTTCTTT.

This chain links TRBV25-1 with TRBJ2-3, with a possible D match to TRBD2 (7 bases). Germline CDR1 is MGHDK and CDR2 is SYGVNS. The CDR3 spans 16 residues. The V gene lost 4 bases and the J gene lost 0 bases, with 14 bases spanning the gap. Here the CDR3 DNA reads TGTGCCAGCAGTGTTGGAGGGGGAGGGAGCACAGATACGCAGTATTTT. Translating gives CASSVGGGGSTDTQYF.

This clonotype was recorded a few times. The rearrangement links TRBV28 to TRBJ1-2; D unclear. The CDR3 consists of 15 residues. V was pared by 3 bases and J by 3 bases, with 14 bases between. The germline V gene has CDR1 MDHEN and CDR2 SYDVKM. CDR3 coding DNA: TGTGCCAGCAGTTTTATCCGGATCCTTGACTATGGCTACACCTTC. This sequence encodes CASSFIRILDYGYTF.

This clonotype was observed many times. The J gene is TRBJ2-1, the V gene TRBV20-1; 7 bases agree with TRBD2. The CDR3 length is 13 residues. Germline CDR1 DFQATT, CDR2 SNEGSKA (reference sequence). Unmatched junction bases numbered 9, after V lost 4 bases and J lost 9 bases. The DNA of the CDR3 is TGCAGTGCTACCGTAGCGGGCCCTGTTGAGCAGTTCTTC. Translation gives CSATVAGPVEQFF.

The CDR3 nucleotides read TGTGCCAGCAGTTTAGGGACAGGGAAAGGGGAGACCCAGTACTTC. This codes for CASSLGTGKGETQYF. The chain employs TRBV27 and TRBJ2-5, with TRBD1 identical over 9 bases. Trimming removed 2 bases from V and 5 bases from J; junction bases left unmatched: 6. The CDR3 runs to 15 residues. Germline values: CDR1 MNHEY, CDR2 SMNVEV (reference sequence).